These T cell receptor beta chains were read from a single sample in a study of human T cells and chemical hapten exposure. Each CDR3 protein is one row after TCRdb ran MiXCR on the RACE reads. The table shows about 99,000 distinct CDR3 sequences, with around 12% occurring only once. The material sequenced was whole blood, taken in connection with sensitization to the hapten diphenylcyclopropenone (DPC). The receptor source for this set is a woman aged 40 to 50 with alopecia areata. Some clones in this sample may be carry-over from other donors' samples. Both conserved end residues are part of each CDR3. Fields, in order: J gene, CDR3 length, V gene, D gene, clone size, CDR3 DNA, CDR3 protein. D genes are given only for firm matches. Clone sizes are given selectively: once, few, many, or a class where the clone is expanded.

>TRBJ2-5|13|TRBV9|NA|NA
TGTGCCAGCAATCCGGACGCGGGGGAGACCCAGTACTTC
CASNPDAGETQYF
>TRBJ2-1|14|TRBV7-9|NA|many
TGTGCCAGCAGTTCTCTGCAGGCTCACAATGAGCAGTTCTTC
CASSSLQAHNEQFF
>TRBJ1-4|15|TRBV20-1|NA|many
TGCAGTGCTCCCCCTCCAAGGGGACCGAGGGAAAAACTGTTTTTT
CSAPPPRGPREKLFF
>TRBJ1-1|13|TRBV29-1|NA|NA
TGCAGCGTTGGGGATCGGCTGAACACTGAAGCTTTCTTT
CSVGDRLNTEAFF
>TRBJ2-1|15|TRBV7-2|TRBD2|NA
TGTGCCAGCAGCAGGGAGGGAGGCTCCTACAATGAGCAGTTCTTC
CASSREGGSYNEQFF
>TRBJ2-7|15|TRBV7-2|NA|NA
TGTGCCAGCAGCCGATTACCGGATGCGCGCTACGAGCAGTACTTC
CASSRLPDARYEQYF
>TRBJ2-1|13|TRBV28|NA|few
TGTGCCAGCAGTTTATCAGCCCGGCAGGAGCAGTTCTTC
CASSLSARQEQFF
>TRBJ2-7|13|TRBV20-1|NA|few
TGCAGTGCTAGTCCCTTTCTAGAAGGCGAGCAGTACTTC
CSASPFLEGEQYF
>TRBJ2-7|14|TRBV7-9|TRBD1|few
TGTGCCAGCAGCCCCGGGACAGGGTACGGCGAGCAGTACTTC
CASSPGTGYGEQYF
>TRBJ2-7|14|TRBV20-1|TRBD1|few
TGCAGTGCTAGTGGCCAGGGGGCCGCCTACGAGCAGTACTTC
CSASGQGAAYEQYF
>TRBJ2-3|13|TRBV7-9|NA|many
TGTGCCAGCAGCTTAGCAGGTTCAGATACGCAGTATTTT
CASSLAGSDTQYF
>TRBJ2-1|16|TRBV7-3|NA|few
TGTGCCAGCAGCTCCCTCAGCGCGCGGCTTAACAATGAGCAGTTCTTC
CASSSLSARLNNEQFF
>TRBJ2-7|15|TRBV27|NA|few
TGTGCCAGCAACCCACAGGCTACAGGCCTCGGAGAGCAGTACTTC
CASNPQATGLGEQYF
>TRBJ1-1|13|TRBV29-1|TRBD1|NA
TGCAGCACGCGGACAGGGGTCGACACTGAAGCTTTCTTT
CSTRTGVDTEAFF
>TRBJ2-7|13|TRBV28|NA|few
TGTGCCACCCTGAGACATAGCTCCTACGAGCAGTACTTC
CATLRHSSYEQYF
>TRBJ2-2|12|TRBV29-1|NA|NA
TGCAGCGTTGGCAGGGGCACCGGGGAGCTGTTTTTT
CSVGRGTGELFF
>TRBJ2-3|16|TRBV6-6|TRBD2|NA
TGTGCCAGCAGTTACGAGCGGGAGGCTCCCACAGATACGCAGTATTTT
CASSYEREAPTDTQYF
>TRBJ2-1|12|TRBV29-1|NA|once
TGCAGCGTGAGAGCGGCTTACAATGAGCAGTTCTTC
CSVRAAYNEQFF
>TRBJ2-1|15|TRBV19|TRBD1|many
TGTGCCAGTAGTATAGGCGGGACAGGGACTTACGAGCAGTTCTTC
CASSIGGTGTYEQFF
>TRBJ2-1|15|TRBV7-3|TRBD2|few
TGTGCCAGCAGCTTCGGACTAGCGGGAGGACGGGAGCAGTTCTTC
CASSFGLAGGREQFF
>TRBJ2-7|14|TRBV20-1|TRBD2|NA
TGCAGTGCTAGAGATGGAGCGGGAGGGAGGGAGCAGTACTTC
CSARDGAGGREQYF
>TRBJ2-6|17|TRBV6-5|TRBD1|many
TGTGCCAGCAAGGGCGGGACAGGGGGAACAGGGGCCAACGTCCTGACTTTC
CASKGGTGGTGANVLTF
>TRBJ2-7|15|TRBV5-1|NA|many
TGCGCCAGCAGCTTGATGACAGGATCCTCCTACGAGCAGTACTTC
CASSLMTGSSYEQYF
>TRBJ2-7|16|TRBV5-4|TRBD1|few
TGTGCCAGCAGCCCGGTCCCGGGACAGGCCTCCTACGAGCAGTACTTC
CASSPVPGQASYEQYF
>TRBJ2-3|15|TRBV12-3/TRBV12-4|TRBD2|few
TGTGCCAGCAGACTTAGCGGGCTCAGCACAGATACGCAGTATTTT
CASRLSGLSTDTQYF
>TRBJ2-5|15|TRBV7-8|NA|few
TGTGCCAGCAGTAAGGGGGGAGGACAACAAGAGACCCAGTACTTC
CASSKGGGQQETQYF
>TRBJ1-1|13|TRBV5-6|NA|NA
TGTGCCAGCAGCTTGTGGGGGACCACTGAAGCTTTCTTT
CASSLWGTTEAFF
>TRBJ2-2|12|TRBV20-1|NA|few
TGCAGTGCTAGATCTCTAGCAGGGGAGCTGTTTTTT
CSARSLAGELFF
>TRBJ1-3|16|TRBV29-1|NA|few
TGCAGCGTTTCTGAGGGGGGAAAAGGCTCTGGAAACACCATATATTTT
CSVSEGGKGSGNTIYF
>TRBJ1-2|13|TRBV14|NA|few
TGTGCCAGCAGCCAGGTCGACAGGAGTGGCTACACCTTC
CASSQVDRSGYTF
>TRBJ2-1|11|TRBV7-6|NA|many
TGTGCCAGCGCCCTGGGGTCGAAGCAGTTCTTC
CASALGSKQFF
>TRBJ2-1|17|TRBV20-1|TRBD2|NA
TGCAGTGCCGGCTCCAGCGGGAGGGCCAGCTCCTACAATGAGCAGTTCTTC
CSAGSSGRASSYNEQFF
>TRBJ2-7|13|TRBV4-3|NA|many
TGCGCCAGCAGCCGGGAAAGGTACTACGAGCAGTACTTC
CASSRERYYEQYF
>TRBJ2-3|15|TRBV20-1|NA|few
TGCAGTGCTAGGAGAGCGGAAGTGGGCACAGATACGCAGTATTTT
CSARRAEVGTDTQYF
>TRBJ2-7|14|TRBV3-1|TRBD2|NA
TGTGCCAGCAGACGAAGTGGGACTAGGGACGAGCAGTACTTC
CASRRSGTRDEQYF
>TRBJ1-2|12|TRBV28|TRBD1|NA
TGTGCCAGCACGGACAGGGTATATGGCTACACCTTC
CASTDRVYGYTF
>TRBJ2-1|15|TRBV5-4|TRBD2|NA
TGTGCCAGCAGCTTGGGACTAGCGATCACCAATGAGCAGTTCTTC
CASSLGLAITNEQFF
>TRBJ2-2|16|TRBV6-6|NA|NA
TGTGCCAGCCAAGATACTGGGGATCGCCTCACCGGGGAGCTGTTTTTT
CASQDTGDRLTGELFF
>TRBJ2-5|17|TRBV7-9|TRBD2|NA
TGTGCCAGCAGCTTATCGGGTCAACTAGCGCCCTGGGAGACCCAGTACTTC
CASSLSGQLAPWETQYF
>TRBJ1-4|16|TRBV7-9|NA|few
TGTGCCAGCAGCTTAGGTTGGAGGGGGAATAATGAAAAACTGTTTTTT
CASSLGWRGNNEKLFF
>TRBJ2-5|16|TRBV2|TRBD2|many
TGTGCCAGCAGTGAAGCACCGGGACTAGCGTCGGAGACCCAGTACTTC
CASSEAPGLASETQYF
>TRBJ1-1|15|TRBV6-2/TRBV6-3|NA|many
TGTGCCAGCAGTTCGAACGGACGGATGAACACTGAAGCTTTCTTT
CASSSNGRMNTEAFF
>TRBJ2-1|16|TRBV4-2|TRBD2|NA
TGTGCCAGCAGCCAAGACCCTAGCGGGAGGACTAATGAGCAGTTCTTC
CASSQDPSGRTNEQFF
>TRBJ2-7|15|TRBV6-5|NA|few
TGTGCCAGCAGTTATATGGGGGCTAGCGGCTACGAGCAGTACTTC
CASSYMGASGYEQYF
>TRBJ2-5|14|TRBV9|NA|NA
TGTGCCAGCAGCCCTAACACCCAGTCGGAGACCCAGTACTTC
CASSPNTQSETQYF
>TRBJ1-5|13|TRBV12-3/TRBV12-4|NA|many
TGTGCCAGCAGTTTCTCCACAGATCAGCCCCAGCATTTT
CASSFSTDQPQHF
>TRBJ1-3|13|TRBV3-1|NA|NA
TGTGCCAGCAGCCTCAGGGAGGGGAGCACCATATATTTT
CASSLREGSTIYF
>TRBJ2-3|18|TRBV28|NA|NA
TGTGCCAGCAGTATAACCTCCCGCCAGGGCCCTCTTCTAGATACGCAGTATTTT
CASSITSRQGPLLDTQYF
>TRBJ2-1|18|TRBV6-6|NA|many
TGTGCCAGCAGTTACTTTATCGGCGGGGAAGGGGTTTACAATGAGCAGTTCTTC
CASSYFIGGEGVYNEQFF
>TRBJ2-7|16|TRBV6-2/TRBV6-3|TRBD2|NA
TGTGCCAGCAGTTACTCGAGTAGCGGGACCCCCTACGAGCAGTACTTC
CASSYSSSGTPYEQYF